The 24 T cell receptor beta chains below all came from one sample that was sequenced in a study of vaccination and CD4 T cells after COVID-19. The Oncomine TCR Beta short-read assay was applied to DNA of cultured CD4+ T cells. Using its own MiXCR run on the PCR reads, TCRdb lists one record per CDR3 protein. Of over 10,000 distinct CDR3 sequences in the sample, about two thirds are singletons; the top ten hold more than 13%. Treatment noted: roughly nine-day PBMC culture with coronavirus spike peptide pools or control peptides (ViraFEST assay). These receptors have no known antigen. Sequences were obtained from CD4+ T cells from blood, cultured in vitro. These receptors were taken from a human donor who had recovered from COVID-19.

The V gene is TRBV6-5, the J gene TRBJ1-1, with a possible D match to TRBD1 (6 bases). The germline V gene has CDR1 MNHEY and CDR2 SVGAGI. This CDR3 comprises 14 residues. Trimming removed 4 bases from V and 5 bases from J, with 14 bases in between. CDR3 residues: CASSSSPGTTEAFF. The CDR3 coding sequence is TGTGCCAGCAGTTCCTCCCCGGGGACAACTGAAGCTTTCTTT.

In this sample, this clonotype turned up a few times. This rearrangement joins TRBV20-1 to TRBJ1-5; 7 nucleotides agree with TRBD1. J lost 7 bases, V lost 0 bases, and 12 bases had no gene match. There are 16 residues in the CDR3. Germline loops: CDR1 DFQATT, CDR2 SNEGSKA (reference sequence). As DNA, the CDR3 is TGCAGTGCTAGAGATTTTAGACAGGGAGGGCGACAGCCCCAGCATTTT. Its protein is CSARDFRQGGRQPQHF.

The genes are TRBV6-2 or TRBV6-3 and TRBJ2-7; maybe TRBD1 (6 bases). V was clipped by 5 bases and J by 0 bases, with 17 bases between them. From germline, CDR1 is MNHEY and CDR2 SVGEGT. CDR3 length: 16 amino acids. CDR3 nucleotide sequence: TGTGCCAGCAGTAAGATTCCGGGACAAAGCTCCTACGAGCAGTACTTC. Amino acid sequence: CASSKIPGQSSYEQYF.

The rearrangement uses TRBV5-1 and TRBJ1-2; 7 nucleotides match TRBD1. Germline CDR1 SGHRS, CDR2 YFSETQ. The CDR3 is 16 residues long. With V trimmed by 4 bases and J by 4 bases, 13 bases remained unmatched. The CDR3 bases are TGCGCCAGCAGCCCCGGGACAGCCTCTGCGATCTATGGCTACACCTTC. It codes for CASSPGTASAIYGYTF.

V and J are TRBV2 and TRBJ2-5; 10 nucleotides match TRBD1. Germline V CDR1 and CDR2: SNHLY, FYNNEI. This CDR3 spans 17 amino acids. Trimming cost V 4 bases and J 6 bases; bases outside gene matches: 14. DNA of the CDR3: TGTGCCAGCAGTGCCCAACCTTCCGGGACAGGGGCGAAGACCCAGTACTTC. Residues: CASSAQPSGTGAKTQYF.

V gene TRBV6-1 combines with J gene TRBJ2-1; D not resolved. The CDR3 runs 13 residues. CDR1 is MNHNS and CDR2 is SASEGT in the germline V gene. V shed 8 bases and J shed 0 bases, with 8 bases lying between them. The CDR3 coding sequence is TGTGCCAGCCGCGAACCCTCCTACAATGAGCAGTTCTTC. Translating it yields CASREPSYNEQFF.

The CDR3, as DNA: TGCGCCAGCAGCTTGGCTCCGGACTCCAAGCAGTACTTC. Translating it yields CASSLAPDSKQYF. This sequence joins TRBV5-1 and TRBJ2-7, with D perhaps matching TRBD2 (5 bases). CDR1 and CDR2 (germline): SGHRS, YFSETQ. The V end lost 0 bases, the J end lost 8 bases, and 12 bases lay between the germline ends. CDR3 length: 13 amino acids.

The rearrangement uses TRBV7-3 and TRBJ1-5; D unresolved. The V gene's germline CDR1 is SGHTA and CDR2 FQGTGA. Trimming took off 2 bases at V and 7 bases at J, with 9 bases between the two ends. The CDR3 covers 13 residues. CDR3 nucleotide sequence: TGTGCCAGCAGCTTAGATGGTGGCCAGCCCCAGCATTTT. Its protein product is CASSLDGGQPQHF.

The chain is built from TRBV12-3 or TRBV12-4 and TRBJ2-2; 11 bases line up with TRBD1. The CDR3 runs 20 residues. J lost 0 bases, V lost 4 bases, and 13 bases had no gene match. The CDR3 spells CASSSPRDRGGIANTGELFF. The CDR3 nucleotides are TGTGCCAGCAGTTCCCCCCGGGACAGGGGGGGCATCGCGAACACCGGGGAGCTGTTTTTT.

A few counts support this clonotype. The chain links TRBV11-3 to TRBJ1-1; the D gene is possibly TRBD1 (5 bases). The CDR3 is made up of 14 amino acids. In germline, CDR1 is SGHNT, CDR2 YENEEA. Between the trimmed V and J ends, which lost 5 bases and 3 bases, there was a span of 13 bases. The CDR3 reads CASSGGGEYTEAFF. DNA for the CDR3: TGTGCCAGCAGCGGTGGAGGGGAGTACACTGAAGCTTTCTTT.

This sequence joins TRBV7-2 and TRBJ1-5, with 8 bases lining up with TRBD1. The CDR3 consists of 16 residues. Germline CDR1 and CDR2: SGHTA and FQGNSA. The V gene end was trimmed by 5 bases and the J gene end by 4 bases; junction bases not matched to a gene: 10. CDR3 loop: CASSTGQGMGNQPQHF. The CDR3 DNA sequence: TGTGCCAGCAGCACAGGACAGGGAATGGGTAATCAGCCCCAGCATTTT.

V is TRBV29-1 and J is TRBJ2-3; the match to TRBD2 covers 8 bases. The trim removed 3 bases at V and 7 bases at J, leaving 12 bases unmatched. Germline V gene sequence: CDR1 SQVTM, CDR2 ANQGSEA. The CDR3 is 15 residues long. The CDR3 DNA sequence: TGCAGCGTTGAGCGGGGGAGCGGGGGAGGGAATACGCAGTATTTT. This codes for CSVERGSGGGNTQYF.

This clonotype was counted a few times. This chain connects TRBV7-2 to TRBJ1-2; D perhaps matches TRBD1 (5 bases). Trimming took off 0 bases at V and 6 bases at J, with 11 bases between the two ends. The CDR3 consists of 14 residues. Germline V gives CDR1 SGHTA, CDR2 FQGNSA. The CDR3 is CASSLAQGLNGYTF. The CDR3 DNA reads as TGTGCCAGCAGCTTAGCGCAGGGTTTGAATGGCTACACCTTC. The whole variable domain, filled in from reference TRBV7-2 and TRBJ1-2, reads GAGVSQSPSNKVTEKGKDVELRCDPISGHTALYWYRQSLGQGLEFLIYFQGNSAPDKSGLPSDRFSAERTGGSVSTLTIQRTQQEDSAVYLCASSLAQGLNGYTFGSGTRLTVV.

The genes are TRBV27 and TRBJ1-1; D call uncertain. Trimming stripped 5 bases from V and 2 bases from J, with 9 bases between. The CDR3 consists of 13 residues. Germline V gives CDR1 MNHEY, CDR2 SMNVEV (reference sequence). The CDR3 spells CASSTKSNTEAFF. The CDR3 coding sequence is TGTGCCAGCAGTACAAAATCTAACACTGAAGCTTTCTTT.

This clonotype has only a few counts. The gene calls are TRBV27 and TRBJ2-7; either TRBD1 or TRBD2 may supply D (5 bases each). The CDR3 runs 15 residues. Trimming took off 4 bases at V and 3 bases at J, with 16 bases between the two ends. Germline CDR1 and CDR2: MNHEY and SMNVEV (reference sequence). The CDR3 nucleotides are TGTGCCAGCAGTTCCTCCCCGGGACCGTACTACGAGCAGTACTTC. Its translation is CASSSSPGPYYEQYF.

The CDR3, as DNA: TGTGCCAGTGGCCCCACTGGTGGTCAGCCCCAGCATTTT. Amino acid sequence: CASGPTGGQPQHF. The rearrangement uses TRBV19 and TRBJ1-5; no clear D. The CDR3 has 13 amino acids. Germline values: CDR1 LNHDA, CDR2 SQIVND (reference sequence). V was pared by 8 bases and J by 6 bases, with 14 bases between.

V and J are TRBV7-2 and TRBJ1-6, with D unclear. The CDR3 loop spans 16 amino acids. Germline CDR1 reads SGHTA; CDR2 reads FQGNSA. V was trimmed by 5 bases and J by 0 bases, leaving 11 bases between them. As DNA, the CDR3 is TGTGCCAGCAGCGCCGGTTGGAGCTCCTATAATTCACCCCTCCACTTT. As protein: CASSAGWSSYNSPLHF. Full variable domain (rest looked up from reference TRBV7-2 and TRBJ1-6): GAGVSQSPSNKVTEKGKDVELRCDPISGHTALYWYRQSLGQGLEFLIYFQGNSAPDKSGLPSDRFSAERTGGSVSTLTIQRTQQEDSAVYLCASSAGWSSYNSPLHFGNGTRLTVT.

The CDR3: CASRSLNTEAFF. The DNA for the CDR3 is TGTGCCAGCAGGTCACTGAACACTGAAGCTTTCTTT. The V call is TRBV12-3 or TRBV12-4, the J call TRBJ1-1, with D unclear. With 6 bases removed from V and 0 bases from J, the gap between germline ends came to 5 bases. CDR3 length equals 12 residues.

This rearrangement joins TRBV27 to TRBJ2-5, with D possibly matching TRBD2 (6 bases). The CDR3 is 12 residues long. Germline CDR1 reads MNHEY; CDR2 reads SMNVEV (reference sequence). The V end was cut by 4 bases, the J end by 7 bases, with 10 bases between. The CDR3 spells CASSSRGGTQYF. CDR3 sequence (DNA): TGTGCCAGCAGTTCCCGGGGAGGGACCCAGTACTTC.

J is TRBJ1-2 and V is TRBV27; maybe TRBD1 (5 bases). The ends were cut back, 10 bases at V and 7 bases at J, with 19 bases in the middle. Germline lookup yields CDR1 MNHEY and CDR2 SMNVEV (reference sequence). The CDR3 has 13 residues. In nucleotides, the CDR3 is TGTGCCACCCGGGGTAGTGGGGCGCCTGGCTACACCTTC. This gives the protein CATRGSGAPGYTF.

This chain uses TRBV2 with TRBJ2-7; D unresolved. Germline values: CDR1 SNHLY, CDR2 FYNNEI. The CDR3 extends over 11 amino acids. Between the trimmed V and J ends, which lost 7 bases and 6 bases, there was a span of 10 bases. The CDR3 loop is CASKWTGEQYF. In nucleotides, the CDR3 is TGTGCCAGCAAATGGACGGGCGAGCAGTACTTC.

The DNA of the CDR3 is TGTGCCAGCAGCTTAGTCCCGGGGACAGGGACTAGCGGGGGGAGGGAGACCCAGTACTTC. The encoded protein is CASSLVPGTGTSGGRETQYF. The chain carries TRBV7-8 and TRBJ2-7, with 15 bases lining up with TRBD2. The J call may not be correct, given that the DNA end is closer to TRBJ2-5. CDR1 is SGHVS, CDR2 FQNEAQ, per germline. The CDR3 sequence is 20 residues long.

In its sample, this clonotype was seen a few times. This rearrangement joins TRBV6-1 to TRBJ1-2; D is ambiguous. Germline CDR1 is MNHNS and CDR2 is SASEGT. This CDR3 contains 13 residues. The V gene lost 5 bases and the J gene lost 6 bases, with 13 bases spanning the gap. The CDR3 spells CASSRSKRDGYTF. CDR3 nucleotides: TGTGCCAGCAGTCGATCTAAGAGGGATGGCTACACCTTC.

The rearrangement joins TRBV20-1 to TRBJ1-1, with 7 bases that match TRBD1. This CDR3 has 13 amino acids. With 6 bases clipped from V and 1 base from J, the junction kept 5 bases outside the gene matches. In germline, CDR1 is DFQATT, CDR2 SNEGSKA (reference sequence). This chain's CDR3 is CSAGGQENTEAFF. The CDR3 region has the DNA TGCAGTGCGGGAGGACAGGAGAACACTGAAGCTTTCTTT.